A selection of T cell receptor beta chains follows, all from one sample in a study of shared clonotypes between healthy human individuals. Method: immunoSEQ multiplex PCR; TCRdb's copy keeps in-frame clones and lacks some. The sample consists of millions of clones, roughly 91% of them appearing once. Sequenced sample: naive CD8+ T cells from PBMCs. All receptors come from a man aged 18 to 35 in good health. Some clones in this sample may be carry-over from other donors' samples. Both conserved end residues are part of each CDR3. The D gene is left open where the match is weak. Rows may omit the clone size; those that give it use once, few, many or a size class.

J gene: TRBJ2-7
D gene: -
V gene: TRBV28
clone size: once
CDR3 DNA: TGTGCCAGCAGTTTTCCGGCTACAGGTCTCCTCTACGAGCAGTACTTC
CDR3 protein: CASSFPATGLLYEQYF

J gene: TRBJ2-7
D gene: TRBD1
V gene: TRBV9
clone size: once
CDR3 DNA: TGTGCCAGCACCTATGGACAGGGCGGCTACGAGCAGTACTTC
CDR3 protein: CASTYGQGGYEQYF

J gene: TRBJ2-2
D gene: TRBD1
V gene: TRBV7-9
clone size: -
CDR3 DNA: TGTGCCAGCAGCCCCCCGGTGAACAGGGGGACAGCCGGGGAGCTGTTTTTT
CDR3 protein: CASSPPVNRGTAGELFF

J gene: TRBJ2-7
D gene: TRBD1
V gene: TRBV25-1
clone size: few
CDR3 DNA: TGTGCCAGCAGTGGGACAGGCGACTACGAGCAGTACTTC
CDR3 protein: CASSGTGDYEQYF

J gene: TRBJ1-5
D gene: TRBD1
V gene: TRBV6-4
clone size: -
CDR3 DNA: TGTGCCAGCAGTCCTGACAGGGCCAAGAGCAATCAGCCCCAGCATTTT
CDR3 protein: CASSPDRAKSNQPQHF

J gene: TRBJ2-7
D gene: -
V gene: TRBV10-1
clone size: -
CDR3 DNA: TGCGCCAGCAGTGGCTCTGGTGGGGTATTCTACGAGCAGTACTTC
CDR3 protein: CASSGSGGVFYEQYF

J gene: TRBJ2-1
D gene: -
V gene: TRBV4-1
clone size: -
CDR3 DNA: TGCGCCAGCAGCCAAGCCCTGGACAGATACTCCTACAATGAGCAGTTCTTC
CDR3 protein: CASSQALDRYSYNEQFF

J gene: TRBJ2-1
D gene: -
V gene: TRBV7-2
clone size: -
CDR3 DNA: TGTGCCAGCAGCTCCTTGCCGACTACGGTCGGGGATGAGCAGTTCTTC
CDR3 protein: CASSSLPTTVGDEQFF

J gene: TRBJ1-1
D gene: -
V gene: TRBV15
clone size: once
CDR3 DNA: TGTGCCACCAGGGATAGAGACAGGAACACTGAAGCTTTCTTT
CDR3 protein: CATRDRDRNTEAFF

J gene: TRBJ1-1
D gene: TRBD1
V gene: TRBV28
clone size: -
CDR3 DNA: TGTGCCAGCAGTTTAGGGACAGGGCGGACTGAAGCTTTCTTT
CDR3 protein: CASSLGTGRTEAFF

J gene: TRBJ1-4
D gene: TRBD1
V gene: TRBV7-9
clone size: -
CDR3 DNA: TGTGCCAGCAGCTCCCGGACAGGGGATAATGAAAAACTGTTTTTT
CDR3 protein: CASSSRTGDNEKLFF

J gene: TRBJ1-2
D gene: TRBD1
V gene: TRBV10-3
clone size: -
CDR3 DNA: TGTGCGATCAGGGGGGCAGGGGGCAGTAACTATGGCTACACCTTC
CDR3 protein: CAIRGAGGSNYGYTF

J gene: TRBJ2-1
D gene: -
V gene: TRBV27
clone size: -
CDR3 DNA: TGTGCCAGCAGTTCCCTCCTATACAATGAGCAGTTCTTC
CDR3 protein: CASSSLLYNEQFF

J gene: TRBJ1-2
D gene: -
V gene: TRBV27
clone size: -
CDR3 DNA: TGTGCCAGCAGTTTAAGGGGCGGCCGATTTAACTATGGCTACACCTTC
CDR3 protein: CASSLRGGRFNYGYTF

J gene: TRBJ2-7
D gene: -
V gene: TRBV28
clone size: -
CDR3 DNA: TGTGCCAGCAGTTCACTGAGCCATCTGAGGTCCTACGAGCAGTACTTC
CDR3 protein: CASSSLSHLRSYEQYF

J gene: TRBJ2-1
D gene: TRBD1
V gene: TRBV19
clone size: -
CDR3 DNA: TGTGCCAGTAGTATCAGGGGGTTGACAGGTGAGCAGTTCTTC
CDR3 protein: CASSIRGLTGEQFF

J gene: TRBJ1-5
D gene: TRBD1
V gene: TRBV27
clone size: -
CDR3 DNA: TGTGCCAGCAGCCCAGGGGGAAGCAATCAGCCCCAGCATTTT
CDR3 protein: CASSPGGSNQPQHF

J gene: TRBJ1-4
D gene: -
V gene: TRBV9
clone size: -
CDR3 DNA: TGTGCCAGCAGCGTAAGGGGGGCAACTAATGAAAAACTGTTTTTT
CDR3 protein: CASSVRGATNEKLFF

J gene: TRBJ2-1
D gene: -
V gene: TRBV5-8
clone size: -
CDR3 DNA: TGTGCCAGCAGCTTGTACCCCTTGGAGTTCTTC
CDR3 protein: CASSLYPLEFF

J gene: TRBJ2-7
D gene: -
V gene: TRBV2
clone size: -
CDR3 DNA: TGTGCCAGCAGTGAATCTGGGGCGGTGAGCGAGCAGTACTTC
CDR3 protein: CASSESGAVSEQYF

J gene: TRBJ2-3
D gene: TRBD2
V gene: TRBV18
clone size: -
CDR3 DNA: TGTGCCAGCTCACCACCGGGAGCTAGCGGGAGCACAGATACGCAGTATTTT
CDR3 protein: CASSPPGASGSTDTQYF

J gene: TRBJ2-3
D gene: -
V gene: TRBV6-5
clone size: -
CDR3 DNA: TGTGCCAGCAGTTCCCAGACAGAGTCAGATACGCAGTATTTT
CDR3 protein: CASSSQTESDTQYF

J gene: TRBJ2-1
D gene: -
V gene: TRBV9
clone size: -
CDR3 DNA: TGTGCCAGCAGCGCCGGCCTTGCGGCCCCCTACAATGAGCAGTTCTTC
CDR3 protein: CASSAGLAAPYNEQFF

J gene: TRBJ2-7
D gene: -
V gene: TRBV7-8
clone size: -
CDR3 DNA: TGTGCCAGCAGCCCGATTAAACCCGACTCCGAGCAGTACTTC
CDR3 protein: CASSPIKPDSEQYF

J gene: TRBJ2-5
D gene: -
V gene: TRBV4-1
clone size: -
CDR3 DNA: TGCGCCAGCAGCCAACCAGCCCAGGAGACCCAGTACTTC
CDR3 protein: CASSQPAQETQYF

J gene: TRBJ2-1
D gene: -
V gene: TRBV14
clone size: -
CDR3 DNA: TGTGCCAGCAGCCAAGAATCAAATTCTAACTACAATGAGCAGTTCTTC
CDR3 protein: CASSQESNSNYNEQFF

J gene: TRBJ2-1
D gene: -
V gene: TRBV9
clone size: -
CDR3 DNA: TGTGCCAGCAGCCCCCCCTCGGGGAGACGCGCTGAGCAGTTCTTC
CDR3 protein: CASSPPSGRRAEQFF

J gene: TRBJ2-7
D gene: TRBD2
V gene: TRBV5-6
clone size: -
CDR3 DNA: TGTGCCAGCAGCGGCGGGACTAGCGGGCCCGCCTACGAGCAGTACTTC
CDR3 protein: CASSGGTSGPAYEQYF

J gene: TRBJ2-1
D gene: -
V gene: TRBV14
clone size: -
CDR3 DNA: TGTGCCAGCAGCCATTTAGAGAGCTCCTACAATGAGCAGTTCTTC
CDR3 protein: CASSHLESSYNEQFF

J gene: TRBJ2-3
D gene: -
V gene: TRBV28
clone size: -
CDR3 DNA: TGTGCCAGCAGTTTATCCGAGACAGATACGCAGTATTTT
CDR3 protein: CASSLSETDTQYF

J gene: TRBJ1-2
D gene: TRBD1
V gene: TRBV28
clone size: -
CDR3 DNA: TGTGCCAGCAGTCCGAACGTTGGACAGGGGGCCGGCGGCTACACCTTC
CDR3 protein: CASSPNVGQGAGGYTF

J gene: TRBJ2-7
D gene: -
V gene: TRBV27
clone size: few
CDR3 DNA: TGTGCCAGCAGCTGGGGGAGCTCCTACGAGCAGTACTTC
CDR3 protein: CASSWGSSYEQYF

J gene: TRBJ2-7
D gene: TRBD2
V gene: TRBV9
clone size: -
CDR3 DNA: TGTGCCAGCAGCGCGGGGGGGTCAGGGACCTACGAGCAGTACTTC
CDR3 protein: CASSAGGSGTYEQYF

J gene: TRBJ1-1
D gene: TRBD1
V gene: TRBV5-6
clone size: -
CDR3 DNA: TGTGCCAGCAGCTTGGCGGGGGACAGGCGGGCTTTCTTT
CDR3 protein: CASSLAGDRRAFF